These 4 T cell receptor beta chains were all obtained from the same sample, sequenced in a study of sequential checkpoint blockade in melanoma. Described treatment: randomized to nivolumab then ipilimumab (arm A) or the reverse (arm B). Clones were sequenced by immunoSEQ multiplex PCR, and TCRdb holds only the in-frame ones, with some missing. The sample holds some 22,000 clones, around 30% seen once. This sample comprised tumor tissue (inferred from file names), obtained from a patient given nivolumab and ipilimumab in sequence. These receptors all stem from a human donor with melanoma.

V and J are TRBV30 and TRBJ2-2; the D is unclear. Germline assignment: CDR1 GTSNPN and CDR2 SVGIG (reference sequence). Trimming removed 4 bases from V and 7 bases from J, with 19 bases in between. The CDR3 spans 15 residues. CDR3 protein: CAWTLSRGRIGELFF. The CDR3 nucleotides are TGTGCCTGGACCCTAAGCAGAGGTCGGATCGGGGAGCTGTTTTTT.

The chain carries TRBV19 and TRBJ1-1; tentatively, D is TRBD1 (5 bases). Trimming cost V 7 bases and J 4 bases, with 16 bases left between them. CDR1 is LNHDA, CDR2 SQIVND, per germline (reference sequence). The length of the CDR3 is 14 residues. The CDR3 region has the DNA TGTGCCAGTAACCCGGAAGGGGTGCGCACTGAAGCTTTCTTT. As protein: CASNPEGVRTEAFF.

V usage is TRBV19 and J usage is TRBJ1-2; D perhaps matches TRBD1 (6 bases). The CDR3 runs 13 residues. The germline V and J ends were trimmed by 0 bases and 8 bases, with 10 bases remaining between them. CDR1 and CDR2 (germline): LNHDA, SQIVND (reference sequence). CDR3 sequence: CASSIEHREGYTF. For the CDR3, the DNA is TGTGCCAGTAGTATAGAGCACAGGGAAGGCTACACCTTC.

This chain connects TRBV6-8 to TRBJ1-2, with D tentatively TRBD1 (5 bases). V lost 5 bases to trimming and J lost 8 bases, with 18 bases between them. This CDR3 comprises 14 residues. The germline gives CDR1 MNHGY, CDR2 SAAAGT. CDR3 sequence (DNA): TGTGCCAGCAGTCGGGACGGCGGGGCCAGGGGCTACACCTTC. Its protein is CASSRDGGARGYTF.